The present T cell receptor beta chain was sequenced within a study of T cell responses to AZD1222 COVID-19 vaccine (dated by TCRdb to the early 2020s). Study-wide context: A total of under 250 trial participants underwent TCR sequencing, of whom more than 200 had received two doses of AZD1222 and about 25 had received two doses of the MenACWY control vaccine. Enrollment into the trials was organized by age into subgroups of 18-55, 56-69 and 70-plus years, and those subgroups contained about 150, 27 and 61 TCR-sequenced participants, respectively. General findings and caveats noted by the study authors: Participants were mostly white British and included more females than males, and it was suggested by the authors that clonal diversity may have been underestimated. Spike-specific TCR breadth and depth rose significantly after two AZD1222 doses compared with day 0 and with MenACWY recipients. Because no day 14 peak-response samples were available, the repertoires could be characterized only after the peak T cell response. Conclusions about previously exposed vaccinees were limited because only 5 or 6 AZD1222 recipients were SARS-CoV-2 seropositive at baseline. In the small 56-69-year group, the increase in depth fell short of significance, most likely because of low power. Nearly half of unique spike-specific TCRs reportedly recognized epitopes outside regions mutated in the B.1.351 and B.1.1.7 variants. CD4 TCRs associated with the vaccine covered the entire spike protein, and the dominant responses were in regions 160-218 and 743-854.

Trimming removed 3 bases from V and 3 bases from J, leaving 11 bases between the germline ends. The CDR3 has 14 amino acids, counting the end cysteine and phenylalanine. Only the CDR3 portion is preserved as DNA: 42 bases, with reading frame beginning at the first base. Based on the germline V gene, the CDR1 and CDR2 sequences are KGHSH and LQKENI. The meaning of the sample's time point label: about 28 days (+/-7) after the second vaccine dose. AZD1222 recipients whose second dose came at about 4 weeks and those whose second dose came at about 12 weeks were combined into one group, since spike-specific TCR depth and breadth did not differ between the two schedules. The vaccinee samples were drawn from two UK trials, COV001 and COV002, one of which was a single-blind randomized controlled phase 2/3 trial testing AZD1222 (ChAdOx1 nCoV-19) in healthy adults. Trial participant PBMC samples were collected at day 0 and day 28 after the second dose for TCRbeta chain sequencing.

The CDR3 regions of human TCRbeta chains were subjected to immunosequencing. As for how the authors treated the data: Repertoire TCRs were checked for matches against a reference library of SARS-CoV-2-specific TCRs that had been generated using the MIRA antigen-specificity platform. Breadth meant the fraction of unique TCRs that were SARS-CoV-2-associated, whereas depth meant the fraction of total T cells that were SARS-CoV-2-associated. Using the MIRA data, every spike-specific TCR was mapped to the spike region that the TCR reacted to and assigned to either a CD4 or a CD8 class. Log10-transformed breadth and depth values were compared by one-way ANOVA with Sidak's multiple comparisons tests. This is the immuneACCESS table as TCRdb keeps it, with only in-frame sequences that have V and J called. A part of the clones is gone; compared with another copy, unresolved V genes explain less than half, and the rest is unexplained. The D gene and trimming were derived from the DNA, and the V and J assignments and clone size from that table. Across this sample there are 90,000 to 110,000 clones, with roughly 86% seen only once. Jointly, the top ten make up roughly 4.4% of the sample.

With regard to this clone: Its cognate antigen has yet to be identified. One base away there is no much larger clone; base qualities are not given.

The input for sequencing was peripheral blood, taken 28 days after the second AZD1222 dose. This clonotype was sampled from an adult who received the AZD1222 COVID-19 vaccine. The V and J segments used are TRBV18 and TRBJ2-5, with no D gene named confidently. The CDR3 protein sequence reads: CASSPRATEETQYF. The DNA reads TGTGCCAGCTCACCCCGAGCGACCGAAGAGACCCAGTACTTC.